This passage covers 28 T cell receptor beta chains from one sample sequenced in a study of T cells in Graves' hyperthyroidism and ophthalmopathy. The CDR3 regions of TCR beta were amplified from RNA transcripts. Using the HTBI primer set, a first-round RT-PCR was run on the TCR CDR3. Via MiXCR, TCRdb re-called the multiplex PCR reads, giving one row per CDR3 protein. The repertoire holds approximately 420,000 distinct CDR3 sequences, with around 14% as singletons. Sequences were obtained from blood. The receptors shown here come from a woman aged 25 to 39 with Graves' hyperthyroidism.

In its sample, this clonotype was seen a few times. The CDR3 DNA sequence: TGCGCCAGCAGCCCGGACAGCTCGTGGGGGACCCAGTACTTC. It codes for CASSPDSSWGTQYF. The chain combines TRBV5-1 with TRBJ2-5; perhaps TRBD1 as D (6 bases). Germline loops: CDR1 SGHRS, CDR2 YFSETQ. The CDR3 consists of 14 residues. Deletions cut 4 bases from V and 7 bases from J, with 17 bases between.

This clonotype has ten or more counts. CDR3 sequence: CASGLELNTEAFF. CDR3 sequence (DNA): TGTGCTAGTGGTTTGGAATTGAACACTGAAGCTTTCTTT. The V gene is TRBV12-5, the J gene TRBJ1-1; D is ambiguous. The CDR3 length is 13 residues. Germline CDR1 LGHNT, CDR2 FRNRAP. Between the trimmed V and J ends, which lost 1 base and 0 bases, there was a span of 3 bases.

This rearrangement joins TRBV5-1 to TRBJ2-1; D possibly corresponds to TRBD1 (6 bases). The germline V gene has CDR1 SGHRS and CDR2 YFSETQ. The germline V and J ends were trimmed by 3 bases and 9 bases, with 19 bases remaining between them. The length of the CDR3 is 15 residues. The CDR3 sequence is CASSSPDRGTGEQFF. The CDR3 region has the DNA TGCGCCAGCAGCTCCCCGGACAGAGGGACGGGTGAGCAGTTCTTC. Based on the CDR3 plus reference TRBV5-1 and TRBJ2-1, the full variable domain is KAGVTQTPRYLIKTRGQQVTLSCSPISGHRSVSWYQQTPGQGLQFLFEYFSETQRNKGNFPGRFSGRQFSNSRSEMNVSTLELGDSALYLCASSSPDRGTGEQFFGPGTRLTVL.

This chain connects TRBV13 to TRBJ1-3, with 9 bases identical to TRBD1. The CDR3 length is 18 residues. Unmatched junction bases numbered 14, after V lost 4 bases and J lost 4 bases. The germline CDR1 and CDR2 sequences are PRHDT and FYEKMQ (reference sequence). CDR3 sequence: CASSSTPKQGALGNTIYF. CDR3 coding DNA: TGTGCCAGCAGCTCGACCCCAAAACAGGGGGCGTTGGGAAACACCATATATTTT.

This clonotype was seen repeatedly, ten times or more. CDR3 DNA sequence: TGTGCCACCAGCAGATCCCCGGGGGATACGCAGTATTTT. It specifies CATSRSPGDTQYF. The chain has TRBV15 and TRBJ2-3, with D perhaps matching TRBD2 (5 bases). With 2 bases removed from V and 6 bases from J, the gap between germline ends came to 9 bases. This CDR3 contains 13 residues. Germline assignment: CDR1 LNHNV and CDR2 YYDKDF (reference sequence).

This clonotype was seen a few times. The chain employs TRBV9 and TRBJ2-7, with TRBD2 matching 10 bases. CDR1 is SGDLS, CDR2 YYNGEE, per germline. J lost 4 bases, V lost 4 bases, and 14 bases had no gene match. This CDR3 is built from 17 residues. CDR3 region: CASSPEPHLAGAYEQYF. The CDR3 coding sequence is TGTGCCAGCAGCCCCGAGCCTCATCTAGCGGGAGCTTACGAGCAGTACTTC.

This clonotype was picked up many times. The chain uses TRBV7-9 and TRBJ2-1; weak D call: TRBD2 (6 bases). The V end lost 3 bases, the J end lost 5 bases, and 26 bases lay between the germline ends. CDR3 length equals 19 residues. The V gene's germline CDR1 is SEHNR and CDR2 FQNEAQ (reference sequence). CDR3 loop: CASSFPVEAGPQLNNEQFF. For the CDR3, the DNA is TGTGCCAGCAGCTTTCCCGTCGAGGCGGGACCACAACTCAACAATGAGCAGTTCTTC.

The chain has TRBV6-1 and TRBJ2-1; D possibly corresponds to TRBD1 (6 bases). The CDR3 has 15 residues. Deletions cut 6 bases from V and 0 bases from J, with 12 bases between. Per the germline V gene, CDR1 is MNHNS and CDR2 is SASEGT. The CDR3 DNA reads TGTGCCAGCAGCTTACGGACAGCCTCCTACAATGAGCAGTTCTTC. Amino acid sequence: CASSLRTASYNEQFF.

This clonotype was found a few times. The chain recombines TRBV12-3 or TRBV12-4 with TRBJ2-5, with D possibly being TRBD1 or TRBD2 (6 bases each). The V and J ends lost 1 base and 6 bases respectively, with 18 bases between them. The CDR3 length is 16 residues. The CDR3 reads CASSLGGAQTVKTQYF. The CDR3 bases are TGTGCCAGCAGTTTAGGGGGGGCGCAAACTGTCAAGACCCAGTACTTC.

This clonotype was found many times. The chain employs TRBV5-1 and TRBJ2-3; D gene unclear. From germline, CDR1 is SGHRS and CDR2 YFSETQ. V was pared by 1 base and J by 3 bases, with 12 bases between. The length of the CDR3 is 15 residues. The CDR3 spells CASSLNSLKTDTQYF. CDR3 DNA sequence: TGCGCCAGCAGCTTGAATAGCTTGAAAACAGATACGCAGTATTTT.

In regard to this clonotype: With a much larger clone just one base away, this may be a read error. The chain combines TRBV30 with TRBJ2-7; D could derive from TRBD1 or TRBD2 (5 bases each). Looked up from germline, CDR1 is GTSNPN and CDR2 is SVGIG (reference sequence). The CDR3 extends over 12 amino acids. The CDR3 sequence: CAWTRDGYGQYF. For the CDR3, the DNA is TGTGCCTGGACCCGGGACGGCTACGGGCAGTACTTC.

This clonotype was recorded at least ten times. The V gene is TRBV29-1, the J gene TRBJ2-5, with TRBD1 matching 8 bases. J lost 3 bases, V lost 4 bases, and 1 base had no gene match. Per germline, CDR1 SQVTM and CDR2 ANQGSEA. The length of the CDR3 is 12 residues. The CDR3 here is CSVAGGEETQYF. DNA of the CDR3: TGCAGCGTTGCAGGGGGCGAAGAGACCCAGTACTTC.

About this clonotype: A much larger clone lies a single base off, so this may be a read error. V usage is TRBV7-9 and J usage is TRBJ2-1; 13 bases match TRBD2. After removal of 2 bases from V and 8 bases from J, the junction contained 9 bases not matched to a gene. This CDR3 spans 17 amino acids. The germline V gene has CDR1 SEHNR and CDR2 FQNEAQ (reference sequence). This CDR3 is CASSLTFTSGRADEQFF. CDR3 DNA sequence: TGTGCCAGCAGCTTAACTTTTACTAGCGGGAGGGCCGATGAGCAGTTCTTC.

This clonotype was counted a few times. V gene TRBV20-1 combines with J gene TRBJ2-7; D may correspond to TRBD1 or TRBD2 (5 bases each). CDR1 is DFQATT, CDR2 SNEGSKA, per germline (reference sequence). The CDR3 is 17 residues long. With 3 bases removed from V and 2 bases from J, the gap between germline ends came to 23 bases. For the CDR3, the DNA is TGCAGTGCTAGTACCTATATGAAGGGACCGAAGGCCTACGAGCAGTACTTC. It specifies CSASTYMKGPKAYEQYF.

This clonotype occurred many times. The chain's CDR3 is CASSQGLAGDIEQYF. CDR3 coding DNA: TGCGCCAGCAGCCAAGGACTAGCGGGAGACATAGAGCAGTACTTC. The chain has TRBV5-1 and TRBJ2-7; 13 bases are shared with TRBD2. The CDR3 loop spans 15 amino acids. V dropped 4 bases and J dropped 7; count of bases not matched to a gene: 8. Looked up from germline, CDR1 is SGHRS and CDR2 is YFSETQ.

This clonotype was observed a handful of times. The chain joins TRBV20-1 to TRBJ1-5, with 9 bases that match TRBD1. CDR3 length: 15 amino acids. Germline V gene data show CDR1 as DFQATT and CDR2 as SNEGSKA (reference sequence). Losses at the gene ends were 3 bases for V and 5 bases for J; bases not matched to a gene: 8. DNA of the CDR3: TGCAGTGCTAGGGAGACAGGGGGTGACGATCAGCCCCAGCATTTT. Its translation: CSARETGGDDQPQHF.

The chain has TRBV5-1 and TRBJ1-2; D gene ambiguous. The germline gives CDR1 SGHRS, CDR2 YFSETQ. This CDR3 contains 15 residues. V lost 0 bases to trimming and J lost 0 bases, with 9 bases between them. The DNA of the CDR3 is TGCGCCAGCAGCTTGGGAAACACAGCTAACTATGGCTACACCTTC. This sequence encodes CASSLGNTANYGYTF.

This clonotype was seen repeatedly, ten times or more. The chain uses TRBV2 and TRBJ2-7; TRBD1 matches 10 bases. J was trimmed by 6 bases and V by 5 bases; bases with no gene match: 7. This CDR3 has 14 amino acids. Germline V gene sequence: CDR1 SNHLY, CDR2 FYNNEI. DNA for the CDR3: TGTGCCAGCAGTTCCGGGACAGGGGCACGCGAGCAGTACTTC. Its translation: CASSSGTGAREQYF.

In its sample, this clonotype was seen many times. V gene TRBV12-3 or TRBV12-4 combines with J gene TRBJ2-3; 9 nucleotides line up with TRBD2. The V gene end was trimmed by 5 bases and the J gene end by 3 bases; junction bases not matched to a gene: 9. CDR3 length equals 16 residues. DNA for the CDR3: TGTGCCAGCAGTCATCAAGCGGGAGGAATGACAGATACGCAGTATTTT. This translates into CASSHQAGGMTDTQYF.

The rearrangement joins TRBV10-3 to TRBJ1-1, with a possible D match to TRBD1 (5 bases). CDR3 size: 14 residues. V lost 0 bases to trimming and J lost 5 bases, with 10 bases between them. Germline V gene data show CDR1 as ENHRY and CDR2 as SYGVKD. CDR3 protein: CAISESGGRTEAFF. The CDR3 nucleotides are TGTGCCATCAGTGAGTCGGGGGGAAGGACTGAAGCTTTCTTT.

Within the sample, this clonotype is medium-sized. The chain links TRBV28 to TRBJ2-5; 8 nucleotides align to TRBD1. Germline CDR1 reads MDHEN; CDR2 reads SYDVKM. Trimming cost V 6 bases and J 5 bases; bases outside gene matches: 5. The CDR3 is 13 residues long. In DNA, the CDR3 is TGTGCCAGCAGCCGGACAGGGCTTGAGACCCAGTACTTC. The encoded protein is CASSRTGLETQYF.

V gene TRBV14 combines with J gene TRBJ2-2; no definite D call. The CDR3 has 15 residues. CDR1 is SGHDN and CDR2 is FVKESK in the germline V gene. Trimming stripped 0 bases from V and 5 bases from J, with 10 bases between. CDR3 loop: CASSQELLKTGELFF. The CDR3 DNA reads TGTGCCAGCAGCCAAGAACTATTAAAAACCGGGGAGCTGTTTTTT.

This clonotype was detected ten times or more. The rearrangement joins TRBV7-6 to TRBJ2-3; 8 nucleotides match TRBD2. V trimming: 5 bases; J trimming: 1 base; junction bases outside the gene matches: 8. Germline V gene sequence: CDR1 SGHVS, CDR2 FNYEAQ. CDR3 length: 16 amino acids. CDR3 loop: CASSPSGSLRTDTQYF. The CDR3 DNA is TGTGCCAGCAGCCCAAGCGGGAGCCTGCGCACAGATACGCAGTATTTT. Drawing the rest from reference TRBV7-6 and TRBJ2-3, the complete variable domain is GAGVSQSPRYKVTKRGQDVALRCDPISGHVSLYWYRQALGQGPEFLTYFNYEAQQDKSGLPNDRFSAERPEGSISTLTIQRTEQRDSAMYRCASSPSGSLRTDTQYFGPGTRLTVL.

This clonotype was counted many times. This chain links TRBV2 with TRBJ2-3; the match to TRBD2 covers 12 bases. Germline V CDR1 and CDR2: SNHLY, FYNNEI. The CDR3 is made up of 17 amino acids. Losses at the gene ends were 7 bases for V and 4 bases for J; bases not matched to a gene: 12. Written as DNA, the CDR3 is TGTGCCAGCAAGTGGTCTAGCGGGAGGGCCACAGCAGATACGCAGTATTTT. It encodes CASKWSSGRATADTQYF. The full variable domain, completed using reference TRBV2 and TRBJ2-3, is EPEVTQTPSHQVTQMGQEVILRCVPISNHLYFYWYRQILGQKVEFLVSFYNNEISEKSEIFDDQFSVERPDGSNFTLKIRSTKLEDSAMYFCASKWSSGRATADTQYFGPGTRLTVL.

This chain links TRBV6-1 with TRBJ2-7; 8 nucleotides match TRBD2. The junction had 11 bases not matched to a gene; V was cut back by 5 bases and J by 5 bases. The CDR3 is 15 residues long. Germline CDR1 is MNHNS and CDR2 is SASEGT. The CDR3 loop reads CASSLKSSGSHEQYF. CDR3 nucleotides: TGTGCCAGCAGTTTAAAGTCTAGCGGGTCCCACGAGCAGTACTTC.

The table lists this clonotype with many counts. This chain links TRBV29-1 with TRBJ1-1; TRBD1 might be the D (5 bases). Per the germline V gene, CDR1 is SQVTM and CDR2 is ANQGSEA. This CDR3 is 15 amino acids long. V dropped 6 bases and J dropped 1 base, with 18 bases sitting between them. CDR3 sequence (DNA): TGCAGCGTGGGGGACCGGGGGAAAGGGAACACTGAAGCTTTCTTT. This sequence encodes CSVGDRGKGNTEAFF.

The chain combines TRBV7-9 with TRBJ1-1; D possibly corresponds to TRBD1 (5 bases). Trimming removed 5 bases from V and 7 bases from J, with 17 bases in between. Looked up from germline, CDR1 is SEHNR and CDR2 is FQNEAQ (reference sequence). The CDR3 runs to 14 residues. CDR3 sequence (DNA): TGTGCCAGCAGCCTAGTGGGTCGGGGGGGTGAAGCTTTCTTT. This codes for CASSLVGRGGEAFF.

This chain uses TRBV19 with TRBJ2-5, with D perhaps TRBD1 (6 bases). CDR3 size: 16 residues. Deletions cut 6 bases from V and 1 base from J, with 18 bases between. The germline V gene encodes CDR1 LNHDA and CDR2 SQIVND (reference sequence). CDR3 sequence: CASRNTRDTIQETQYF. The DNA for the CDR3 is TGTGCCAGTAGAAACACCCGGGACACCATCCAAGAGACCCAGTACTTC.